This TCR beta chain was sequenced during a study of shared clonotypes between healthy human individuals. Study-level points and caveats: Naive subsets typically showed greater estimated richness than memory subsets. When naive CD4 clonotypes were compared across a handful of donors, roughly 4.9% were shared. Sample collection involved blood only; tissue repertoires are likely different.

Regarding this clone: Its antigen is unidentified.

Sorted-subset replicate PCR reactions were performed with around 200 ng DNA, corresponding to roughly 31,000 T cell genomes. Data came from immunoSEQ multiplex PCR; TCRdb stores just in-frame clones and leaves some out. Here the sample spans about 2.3 million clones, 90% to 95% being singletons. Germline V gene lookup returns CDR1 SGHAT and CDR2 FQDESV (reference sequence). Trimming took 5 bases from V and 2 from J; bases not matched to a gene: 4. The CDR3 spans 16 residues. This chain connects TRBV11-1 to TRBJ2-3; 13 nucleotides align to TRBD2. Sequencing was done on a sample of naive CD4+ T cells from PBMCs. The subset is: CD45RA+ positively selected. The receptor was derived from a man in his late teens or twenties in good health. Some clones in this sample may be carry-over from other donors' samples. The CDR3 is CASSPGLAGVTDTQYF. In DNA form, the CDR3 reads TGTGCCAGCAGCCCAGGACTAGCGGGGGTCACAGATACGCAGTATTTT.